Following are 17 T cell receptor beta chains from one sample sequenced in a study of regulatory T cells in long-lasting Graves disease. Construction of the TCR beta libraries employed iRepertoire HTBI primers in conjunction with Arm-PCR of CDR3 regions. TCRdb reprocessed the multiplex PCR reads via MiXCR and lists one record per CDR3 protein. The sample comprises 600,000 to 650,000 distinct CDR3 sequences, approximately 15% of which are singletons, and about 18% rests with the top ten. Time point defined: newly diagnosed GD, antithyroid drugs for less than 3 months. After RNA was extracted from PBMCs, the TCR library was made from it. These sequences were also reported in another study, on T cells in Graves' hyperthyroidism and ophthalmopathy.

The starting material was peripheral blood mononuclear cells (PBMCs), obtained at new diagnosis, from a patient treated with antithyroid drugs. These receptors all come from a woman under 40 with Graves disease.

This clonotype was seen ten or more times. This rearrangement joins TRBV6-1 to TRBJ2-7; D is unclear. CDR1 and CDR2 (germline): MNHNS, SASEGT. The V gene lost 6 bases and the J gene lost 0 bases, with 12 bases spanning the gap. The CDR3 has 14 amino acids. Here the CDR3 reads CASSSARDSYEQYF. CDR3 sequence (DNA): TGTGCCAGCAGCTCCGCTAGGGACTCCTACGAGCAGTACTTC.

Worth noting for this clonotype: A much larger clone lies one base from this, so it may be a read error. This chain connects TRBV6-1 to TRBJ1-2, with D unclear. This CDR3 spans 11 amino acids. Trimming shortened V by 7 bases and J by 3 bases, and 6 bases separated the two germline ends. From germline, CDR1 is MNHNS and CDR2 SASEGT. In DNA form, the CDR3 reads TGTGCCAGCAATACCCACTATGGCTACACCTTC. This gives the protein CASNTHYGYTF.

This chain uses TRBV12-3 or TRBV12-4 with TRBJ2-3; the D is unclear. CDR3 length equals 15 residues. Deletions cut 5 bases from V and 0 bases from J, with 12 bases between. CDR3 in DNA: TGTGCCAGCAGTGGTGGAACCGGCAGCACAGATACGCAGTATTTT. Its translation is CASSGGTGSTDTQYF.

This clonotype was seen only a few times. The V and J genes are TRBV6-1 and TRBJ1-5, with D unclear. This CDR3 has 11 amino acids. The V end was cut by 1 base, the J end by 9 bases, with 4 bases between. Per the germline V gene, CDR1 is MNHNS and CDR2 is SASEGT. The CDR3 loop is CASSEGPPQHF. The DNA for the CDR3 is TGTGCCAGCAGTGAAGGGCCGCCCCAGCATTTT.

In this sample, this clonotype turned up a few times. A junction end diverges from the germline sequence, so it may reflect a read error. The chain carries TRBV7-7 and TRBJ2-3; the match to TRBD2 covers 8 bases. Per germline, CDR1 SSHAT and CDR2 FNYEAQ (reference sequence). There are 14 residues in the CDR3. Written as DNA, the CDR3 is TGTGCTAGCAGTCGTAGCGGGACTTCAGATACGCAGTATTTT. This gives the protein CASSRSGTSDTQYF.

This clonotype has a handful of counts. As DNA, the CDR3 is TGCGCCAGCAGCTTGAACAGAGATTCACCCCTCCACTTT. It is translated as CASSLNRDSPLHF. This chain uses TRBV5-1 with TRBJ1-6, with no clear D. This CDR3 has 13 residues. The germline gives CDR1 SGHRS, CDR2 YFSETQ. Deletions cut 1 base from V and 8 bases from J, with 7 bases between.

This chain links TRBV15 with TRBJ1-4, with D unclear. The length of the CDR3 is 12 residues. Germline values: CDR1 LNHNV, CDR2 YYDKDF (reference sequence). Trimming took off 0 bases at V and 15 bases at J, with 11 bases between the two ends. CDR3 residues: CATSRDRIIMFF. The CDR3 coding sequence is TGTGCCACCAGCAGAGATCGTATTATAATGTTTTTT.

The table lists this clonotype with many counts. The chain links TRBV28 to TRBJ2-5, with TRBD1 identical over 7 bases. Germline CDR1 MDHEN, CDR2 SYDVKM. The CDR3 spans 15 residues. V shed 1 base, J shed 1 base, and the junction held 3 bases outside the gene matches. The DNA for the CDR3 is TGTGCCAGCAGTTTATCAGGGGGTGTCCAAGAGACCCAGTACTTC. This translates into CASSLSGGVQETQYF. The full variable domain, rest sourced from reference TRBV28 and TRBJ2-5, is DVKVTQSSRYLVKRTGEKVFLECVQDMDHENMFWYRQDPGLGLRLIYFSYDVKMKEKGDIPEGYSVSREKKERFSLILESASTNQTSMYLCASSLSGGVQETQYFGPGTRLLVL.

This clonotype was counted between two and nine times. V gene TRBV7-3 combines with J gene TRBJ2-7; D is unclear. Trimming took off 1 base at V and 1 base at J, with 20 bases between the two ends. This CDR3 region has 18 residues. CDR1 SGHTA and CDR2 FQGTGA come from the germline V gene. The CDR3 DNA reads as TGTGCCAGCAGCTTAATCGGTCCAGTCACATACCAATCCTACGAGCAGTACTTC. Its protein is CASSLIGPVTYQSYEQYF.

This clonotype was seen a few times. Without the conserved terminal phenylalanine or tryptophan, this CDR3 likely stems from a read error. This chain uses TRBV3-1 with TRBJ2-7, with 7 bases that match TRBD2. The CDR3 has 15 amino acids. V was pared by 4 bases and J by 3 bases, with 9 bases of the junction left unmatched. The germline gives CDR1 LGHDT, CDR2 YNNKEL (reference sequence). The CDR3 reads CASSPSKSGNYEQYL. Written as DNA, the CDR3 is TGTGCCAGCAGCCCCTCTAAGAGCGGGAACTACGAGCAGTACCTC.

This clonotype was picked up many times. This sequence joins TRBV7-9 and TRBJ2-3, with 8 bases that match TRBD1. The germline CDR1 and CDR2 sequences are SEHNR and FQNEAQ (reference sequence). With V trimmed by 10 bases and J by 4 bases, 10 bases remained unmatched. The CDR3 contains 14 residues. In DNA, the CDR3 is TGTGCCACGGACGGACAGGGACCTTCAGATACGCAGTATTTT. Its protein product is CATDGQGPSDTQYF.

Many counts were recorded for this clonotype. The V gene is TRBV28, the J gene TRBJ1-3; D is possibly TRBD1 (5 bases). The V gene lost 7 bases and the J gene lost 4 bases, with 20 bases spanning the gap. The CDR3 has 16 residues. Germline loops: CDR1 MDHEN, CDR2 SYDVKM. Written as DNA, the CDR3 is TGTGCCAGCACGTCGCGAGCCGCAGGGAAGGGAAACACCATATATTTT. Translated, it gives CASTSRAAGKGNTIYF.

This rearrangement joins TRBV5-6 to TRBJ1-1, with TRBD1 as a possible D gene (5 bases). Between the trimmed V and J ends, which lost 0 bases and 1 base, there was a span of 10 bases. The CDR3 runs to 15 residues. Germline V gives CDR1 SGHDT, CDR2 YYEEEE. The CDR3 loop is CASSLVGGRNTEAFF. In nucleotides, the CDR3 is TGTGCCAGCAGCTTGGTGGGGGGACGGAACACTGAAGCTTTCTTT.

This clonotype was observed many times. The V and J genes are TRBV7-9 and TRBJ1-2; possible D gene TRBD1, 6 bases. CDR1 and CDR2 from the germline V gene are SEHNR and FQNEAQ (reference sequence). The length of the CDR3 is 13 residues. The V end was cut by 2 bases, the J end by 4 bases, with 8 bases between. The CDR3 coding sequence is TGTGCCAGCAGCTTAACAGGGATCTATGGCTACACCTTC. It yields the protein CASSLTGIYGYTF.

This clonotype occurred many times. This chain connects TRBV25-1 to TRBJ2-7; D possibly corresponds to TRBD2 (5 bases). The CDR3 sequence is 16 residues long. Germline-derived CDR1 and CDR2 are MGHDK and SYGVNS. The V and J ends lost 2 bases and 6 bases respectively, with 20 bases between them. CDR3 loop: CASSEGAFFEGVEQYF. In DNA form, the CDR3 reads TGTGCCAGCAGTGAAGGTGCGTTTTTCGAGGGAGTCGAGCAGTACTTC.

This clonotype turned up a few times. The chain has TRBV6-1 and TRBJ1-1; 12 bases match TRBD1. With 5 bases clipped from V and 4 bases from J, the junction kept 8 bases outside the gene matches. The CDR3 is made up of 16 amino acids. Germline CDR1 reads MNHNS; CDR2 reads SASEGT. CDR3 residues: CASSNRDRGRGTEAFF. DNA for the CDR3: TGTGCCAGCAGTAACCGGGACAGGGGGCGCGGCACTGAAGCTTTCTTT.

The chain couples TRBV18 to TRBJ2-4; 9 nucleotides agree with TRBD1. The V gene's germline CDR1 is KGHSH and CDR2 LQKENI. This CDR3 is built from 14 residues. V lost 6 bases to trimming and J lost 3 bases; unmatched junction nucleotides: 3. The CDR3 here is CASSQDRGKNIQYF. The CDR3 region has the DNA TGTGCCAGCTCCCAGGACAGGGGCAAAAACATTCAGTACTTC.